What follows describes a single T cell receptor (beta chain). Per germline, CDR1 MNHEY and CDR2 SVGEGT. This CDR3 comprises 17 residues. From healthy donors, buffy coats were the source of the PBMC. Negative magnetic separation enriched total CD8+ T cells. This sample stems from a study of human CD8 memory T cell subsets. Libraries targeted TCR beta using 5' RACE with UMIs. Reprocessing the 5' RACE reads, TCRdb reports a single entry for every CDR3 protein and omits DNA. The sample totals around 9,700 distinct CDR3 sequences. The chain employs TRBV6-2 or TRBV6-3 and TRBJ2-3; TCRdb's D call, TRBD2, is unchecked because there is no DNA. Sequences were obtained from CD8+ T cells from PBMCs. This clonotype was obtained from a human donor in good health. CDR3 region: CASSLVAGGTSTDTQYF.